This T cell receptor beta chain is from a study of memory CD4+ T cells and cytomegalovirus serostatus. General study findings and limits: Of 150 to 200 reported CMV TCRbeta sequences, under 70 were found in memory CD4+ repertoires.

To note about this clone: The antigen remains undetermined.

Single viable CD3+CD4+CD8-CD45RO+ cells were sorted as the memory CD4+ T cells. This CDR3 contains 17 residues. V trimming: 1 base; J trimming: 4 bases; junction bases outside the gene matches: 6. Germline values: CDR1 LGHNA, CDR2 YSLEER. Sequencing used immunoSEQ multiplex PCR; TCRdb keeps in-frame clones, though not all of them. The sample yields about 56,000 clones, 82% seen once. The TCR comes from an adult in good health and CMV-seronegative. The chain links TRBV4-3 to TRBJ2-2; TRBD1 aligns across 10 bases. The specimen was memory CD4+ T cells from blood. The CDR3 nucleotides are TGCGCCAGCAGCCAAGGCACTCGGACAGGGGGCACCGGGGAGCTGTTTTTT. It is translated as CASSQGTRTGGTGELFF.